One sample yielded the 30 T cell receptor beta chains listed below, sequenced in a study of technical replicates of blood from a handful of donors. Generated by immunoSEQ multiplex PCR, the TCRdb table keeps only in-frame clones and is missing some. The sample lists about 88,000 clones, approximately 94% occurring once. Source material: T cells isolated from PBMCs. The receptors shown here come from a human donor in good health.

The rearrangement uses TRBV15 and TRBJ1-5; D unclear. The CDR3 extends over 13 amino acids. V lost 0 bases and J lost 10, with 10 bases in between. Germline V CDR1 and CDR2: LNHNV, YYDKDF (reference sequence). The DNA for the CDR3 is TGTGCCACCAGCAGAGATCCTGGTAGCCCCCAGCATTTT. Its protein is CATSRDPGSPQHF.

The V gene is TRBV19, the J gene TRBJ1-2; 9 bases match TRBD1. Germline CDR1 reads LNHDA; CDR2 reads SQIVND (reference sequence). The V gene end was trimmed by 6 bases and the J gene end by 5 bases; junction bases not matched to a gene: 7. The CDR3 extends over 14 amino acids. The CDR3 nucleotides read TGTGCCAGTAGCTCGGGACAGGGAAGTTATGGCTACACCTTC. The encoded protein is CASSSGQGSYGYTF.

V usage is TRBV19 and J usage is TRBJ2-7, with 9 bases that match TRBD1. Losses at the gene ends were 5 bases for V and 3 bases for J; bases not matched to a gene: 5. Germline V lookup: CDR1 LNHDA, CDR2 SQIVND (reference sequence). The CDR3 loop spans 14 amino acids. In nucleotides, the CDR3 is TGTGCCAGTAGTTGGGGACAGGGACGCTACGAGCAGTACTTC. Residues: CASSWGQGRYEQYF.

This sequence joins TRBV12-5 and TRBJ2-1; 7 bases are a match to TRBD2. The CDR3 runs 18 residues. Germline CDR1 LGHNT, CDR2 FRNRAP. The ends lost 0 bases at V and 2 bases at J; junction bases unmatched: 10. Here the CDR3 DNA reads TGTGCTAGTGGTTTGGTACCGGGGGGAGGGCTTCCCTACAATGAGCAGTTCTTC. Amino acid sequence: CASGLVPGGGLPYNEQFF.

J is TRBJ1-2 and V is TRBV7-9; D is ambiguous. The ends were cut back, 5 bases at V and 0 bases at J, with 7 bases in the middle. CDR3 length equals 13 residues. The V gene's germline CDR1 is SEHNR and CDR2 FQNEAQ (reference sequence). CDR3 in DNA: TGTGCCAGCAGCCACGGGGCTAACTATGGCTACACCTTC. This sequence encodes CASSHGANYGYTF.

The J gene is TRBJ2-2, the V gene TRBV7-9; 9 positions match TRBD1. V trimming: 3 bases; J trimming: 7 bases; junction bases outside the gene matches: 6. Germline V gene data show CDR1 as SEHNR and CDR2 as FQNEAQ (reference sequence). CDR3 size: 15 residues. For the CDR3, the DNA is TGTGCCAGCAGCTTGGACAGGGGATTTGACGGGGAGCTGTTTTTT. It encodes CASSLDRGFDGELFF. The whole variable domain, remainder taken from reference TRBV7-9 and TRBJ2-2, is DTGVSQNPRHKITKRGQNVTFRCDPISEHNRLYWYRQTLGQGPEFLTYFQNEAQLEKSRLLSDRFSAERPKGSFSTLEIQRTEQGDSAMYLCASSLDRGFDGELFFGEGSRLTVL.

The CDR3 region is CATSSTITGGTEAFF. DNA for the CDR3: TGTGCCACCAGCAGCACAATAACGGGGGGCACTGAAGCTTTCTTT. This chain joins TRBV15 and TRBJ1-1; TRBD1 is a possible D gene (5 bases). CDR1 and CDR2 from the germline V gene are LNHNV and YYDKDF (reference sequence). V lost 3 bases and J lost 4, with 15 bases in between. The CDR3 is made up of 15 amino acids.

The gene calls are TRBV10-3 and TRBJ1-2, with D hard to call. CDR1 is ENHRY, CDR2 SYGVKD, per germline. The CDR3 spans 16 residues. Trimming took off 3 bases at V and 4 bases at J, with 18 bases between the two ends. The CDR3 reads CAISESAGSFRYGYTF. In DNA form, the CDR3 reads TGTGCCATCAGTGAATCCGCAGGATCCTTCCGCTATGGCTACACCTTC.

V and J are TRBV19 and TRBJ2-7; 7 nucleotides line up with TRBD1. V lost 2 bases and J lost 5; bases outside the gene matches: 3. The CDR3 is 13 residues long. CDR1 is LNHDA, CDR2 SQIVND, per germline (reference sequence). CDR3 sequence reads: CASSITTGNEQYF. The CDR3, as DNA: TGTGCCAGTAGTATAACGACAGGGAACGAGCAGTACTTC.

This chain links TRBV2 with TRBJ2-1, with 8 bases identical to TRBD2. Germline V gene data show CDR1 as SNHLY and CDR2 as FYNNEI. The CDR3 runs to 13 residues. V was pared by 7 bases and J by 7 bases, with 6 bases of the junction left unmatched. CDR3 in DNA: TGTGCCAGCAAGGGCGGGGGGTGGAATGAGCAGTTCTTC. Its translation is CASKGGGWNEQFF.

The chain joins TRBV7-8 to TRBJ1-6; a possible D gene is TRBD1 (6 bases). The CDR3 runs to 15 residues. The ends were cut back, 1 base at V and 7 bases at J, with 11 bases in the middle. Germline V lookup: CDR1 SGHVS, CDR2 FQNEAQ. The DNA for the CDR3 is TGTGCCAGCAGCTTAGGGGCAGGGGAAAATTCACCCCTCCACTTT. Residues: CASSLGAGENSPLHF.

J is TRBJ2-3 and V is TRBV11-3; tentatively, D is TRBD2 (5 bases). V lost 5 bases and J 6 bases, leaving 15 bases between the germline ends. CDR1 and CDR2 (germline): SGHNT, YENEEA. The CDR3 runs to 14 residues. The CDR3 sequence is CASSPGRESDTQYF. DNA of the CDR3: TGTGCCAGCAGCCCTGGAAGGGAGTCGGATACGCAGTATTTT. The full variable domain, in which reference TRBV11-3 and TRBJ2-3 provide the parts outside the CDR3, is EAGVVQSPRYKIIEKKQPVAFWCNPISGHNTLYWYLQNLGQGPELLIRYENEEAVDDSQLPKDRFSAERLKGVDSTLKIQPAELGDSAVYLCASSPGRESDTQYFGPGTRLTVL.

This clone appeared a single time. V usage is TRBV7-3 and J usage is TRBJ1-2, with 7 bases aligning to TRBD1. V was clipped by 5 bases and J by 10 bases; unmatched bases: 4. The CDR3 is made up of 11 amino acids. Germline lookup yields CDR1 SGHTA and CDR2 FQGTGA. CDR3 protein: CASSAGGDYTF. The CDR3, as DNA: TGTGCCAGCAGCGCAGGGGGTGACTACACCTTC.

The chain has TRBV19 and TRBJ1-3; possible D gene TRBD1, 6 bases. CDR3 length equals 13 residues. Per germline, CDR1 LNHDA and CDR2 SQIVND (reference sequence). V lost 7 bases to trimming and J lost 1 base, with 8 bases between them. In DNA form, the CDR3 reads TGTGCCAGTACTGACAGGTCTGGAAACACCATATATTTT. Translation gives CASTDRSGNTIYF.

As regards this clone: Compared with germline, one end of the junction differs, possibly owing to a read error. The chain combines TRBV7-7 with TRBJ1-5, with 7 nucleotides matching TRBD1. Germline lookup yields CDR1 SSHAT and CDR2 FNYEAQ (reference sequence). The CDR3 is 16 residues long. The CDR3 sequence: CASSLTSGGVGQPQHF. Here the CDR3 DNA reads TGTGCTAGCAGCTTAACATCAGGGGGAGTGGGTCAGCCCCAGCATTTT. The whole variable domain, remainder taken from reference TRBV7-7 and TRBJ1-5, is GAGVSQSPRYKVTKRGQDVTLRCDPISSHATLYWYQQALGQGPEFLTYFNYEAQPDKSGLPSDRFSAERPEGSISTLTIQRTEQRDSAMYRCASSLTSGGVGQPQHFGDGTRLSIL.

In nucleotides, the CDR3 is TGTGCCAGCAGCGCTGTGTACGGAGACGAGCAGTACTTC. Translated, it gives CASSAVYGDEQYF. The genes are TRBV9 and TRBJ2-7, with D uncertain. Germline V CDR1 and CDR2: SGDLS, YYNGEE. The V end was cut by 3 bases, the J end by 5 bases, with 12 bases between. The CDR3 runs to 13 residues.

V gene TRBV28 combines with J gene TRBJ2-3; 9 bases match TRBD1. Trimming removed 3 bases from V and 3 bases from J; junction bases left unmatched: 4. This CDR3 has 15 amino acids. CDR1 is MDHEN and CDR2 is SYDVKM in the germline V gene. CDR3 coding DNA: TGTGCCAGCAGTTTCATGGGGACAGGGACAGATACGCAGTATTTT. It encodes CASSFMGTGTDTQYF.

V usage is TRBV19 and J usage is TRBJ1-1; possibly TRBD1 for D (6 bases). The CDR3 has 16 amino acids. The germline gives CDR1 LNHDA, CDR2 SQIVND (reference sequence). Between the trimmed V and J ends, which lost 1 base and 10 bases, there was a span of 22 bases. CDR3: CASSIGKGTGRRGAFF. CDR3 bases: TGTGCCAGTAGTATAGGAAAAGGAACAGGGCGAAGGGGAGCTTTCTTT.

The CDR3 DNA reads as TGTGCCAGCAGTGAATCGGGGAGCTCCTACAATGAGCAGTTCTTC. It is translated as CASSESGSSYNEQFF. The chain employs TRBV6-1 and TRBJ2-1, with D possibly TRBD2 on 5 matching bases. V was pared by 2 bases and J by 0 bases, with 8 bases between. The CDR3 is 15 residues long. Germline V gene lookup returns CDR1 MNHNS and CDR2 SASEGT.

CDR3 nucleotides: TGTGCTAGTGGTACGACAGTGAACACTGAAGCTTTCTTT. This gives the protein CASGTTVNTEAFF. The V call is TRBV12-5, the J call TRBJ1-1; D might be TRBD1 (5 bases). Germline V gene data show CDR1 as LGHNT and CDR2 as FRNRAP. The CDR3 sequence is 13 residues long. Trimming stripped 5 bases from V and 0 bases from J, with 7 bases between. The whole variable domain, remainder taken from reference TRBV12-5 and TRBJ1-1, is DARVTQTPRHKVTEMGQEVTMRCQPILGHNTVFWYRQTMMQGLELLAYFRNRAPLDDSGMPKDRFSAEMPDATLATLKIQPSEPRDSAVYFCASGTTVNTEAFFGQGTRLTVV.

The chain joins TRBV6-6 to TRBJ2-1; TRBD2 is a possible D gene (6 bases). V dropped 7 bases and J dropped 9 bases, with 16 bases sitting between them. The CDR3 covers 13 residues. From germline, CDR1 is MNHNY and CDR2 SVGAGI (reference sequence). Here the CDR3 reads CASNHPRRGEQFF. The CDR3 nucleotides read TGTGCCAGCAATCATCCTCGGCGGGGTGAGCAGTTCTTC.

The chain is built from TRBV29-1 and TRBJ2-1, with D perhaps matching TRBD1 (5 bases). Germline V gene lookup returns CDR1 SQVTM and CDR2 ANQGSEA. This CDR3 is 14 amino acids long. Deletions cut 2 bases from V and 2 bases from J, with 10 bases between. The CDR3, as DNA: TGCAGCGTTGAATCAGGGTTCCCCTACAATGAGCAGTTCTTC. Its translation: CSVESGFPYNEQFF.

The chain uses TRBV27 and TRBJ2-5; 8 bases line up with TRBD2. There are 18 residues in the CDR3. The germline V gene encodes CDR1 MNHEY and CDR2 SMNVEV (reference sequence). V lost 7 bases and J lost 2; bases outside the gene matches: 18. CDR3 protein: CASTSLQSGTRLQETQYF. CDR3 coding DNA: TGTGCCAGCACCTCCTTACAGTCTGGGACTAGGTTGCAAGAGACCCAGTACTTC.

V gene TRBV11-2 combines with J gene TRBJ2-7, with 7 bases identical to TRBD2. The CDR3 length is 15 residues. The junction had 5 bases not matched to a gene; V was cut back by 2 bases and J by 1 base. Germline V lookup: CDR1 SGHAT, CDR2 FQNNGV. The CDR3 region has the DNA TGTGCCAGCAGCTTAAGTCCGGGACTATCCTACGAGCAGTACTTC. This translates into CASSLSPGLSYEQYF. The full variable domain, completed using reference TRBV11-2 and TRBJ2-7, is EAGVAQSPRYKIIEKRQSVAFWCNPISGHATLYWYQQILGQGPKLLIQFQNNGVVDDSQLPKDRFSAERLKGVDSTLKIQPAKLEDSAVYLCASSLSPGLSYEQYFGPGTRLTVT.

The chain recombines TRBV2 with TRBJ2-1; 12 nucleotides align to TRBD2. Germline-derived CDR1 and CDR2 are SNHLY and FYNNEI. J was trimmed by 9 bases and V by 3 bases; bases with no gene match: 6. The CDR3 spans 15 residues. CDR3 amino acids: CASSETSGSLAEQFF. The CDR3 DNA follows: TGTGCCAGCAGTGAGACTAGCGGGAGCCTTGCTGAGCAGTTCTTC.

V is TRBV6-5 and J is TRBJ2-5, with D maybe TRBD1 (5 bases). V lost 7 bases, J lost 1 base, and 10 bases lay in between. This CDR3 is built from 13 residues. Per the germline V gene, CDR1 is MNHEY and CDR2 is SVGAGI. CDR3 in amino acids: CASIDRAQETQYF. DNA for the CDR3: TGTGCCAGCATTGACAGAGCCCAAGAGACCCAGTACTTC.

V gene TRBV19 combines with J gene TRBJ1-3, with D unclear. This CDR3 spans 13 amino acids. Germline lookup yields CDR1 LNHDA and CDR2 SQIVND (reference sequence). The V and J ends lost 6 bases and 4 bases respectively, with 10 bases between them. CDR3 loop: CASSIRLGNTIYF. CDR3 sequence (DNA): TGTGCCAGTAGCATACGACTAGGAAACACCATATATTTT.

The chain recombines TRBV4-1 with TRBJ2-1; 8 positions agree with TRBD2. V lost 8 bases and J lost 5; bases outside the gene matches: 2. Germline V gene data show CDR1 as MGHRA and CDR2 as YSYEKL. CDR3 size: 12 residues. The CDR3, as DNA: TGCGCCAGCTTTAGCGGGAACAATGAGCAGTTCTTC. Its translation is CASFSGNNEQFF.

As to this clone: Germline and junction disagree at one end, which may indicate a read error. V usage is TRBV7-7 and J usage is TRBJ2-1; 10 bases match TRBD2. Looked up from germline, CDR1 is SSHAT and CDR2 is FNYEAQ (reference sequence). This CDR3 spans 15 amino acids. CDR3 in amino acids: CASSLSPGTSDEQFF. The CDR3 bases are TGTGCTAGCAGCTTGAGTCCCGGGACTAGCGATGAGCAGTTCTTC.

V usage is TRBV27 and J usage is TRBJ2-3; the D is unclear. The CDR3 contains 16 residues. V was clipped by 4 bases and J by 4 bases, with 18 bases between them. Germline V CDR1 and CDR2: MNHEY, SMNVEV (reference sequence). CDR3 nucleotide sequence: TGTGCCAGCAGTTCCCTCCCGTTTTGGGCCCCAGATACGCAGTATTTT. Translation: CASSSLPFWAPDTQYF.